These T cell receptor beta chains were read from a single sample in a study of neurological immune-mediated disorders. TCRdb re-called the 5' RACE reads with MiXCR, one entry per CDR3 protein. The table lists about 57,000 distinct CDR3 sequences, about 10% of them singletons, with 6.5% to 8.5% in the top ten. The sample comprised PBMCs. The receptor source for this set is a male donor with HTLV-1-associated myelopathy (HAM/TSP). CDR3s include the opening cysteine and the closing phenylalanine or tryptophan.

>TRBV10-3
CAIRGQGVGELFF
>TRBV7-3
CASRPTREADTQYF
>TRBV10-3
CAISDGHTYEQYF
>TRBV9
CASSRQGASPEQYF
>TRBV6-2/TRBV6-3
CASSLGPKNQPQHF
>TRBV20-1
CSASFSGVPQGPQHF
>TRBV2
CANSPDYASSYYEQFF
>TRBV27
CASSSLAGGPYEQYF
>TRBV3-1
CASRTVGKETQYF
>TRBV12-3/TRBV12-4
CASSRQGQGNEKLFF
>TRBV7-2
CASSRQQGVNEKLFF
>TRBV24-1
CATSDTGQGITGELFF
>TRBV5-1
CASKLGGGPTYNEQFF
>TRBV29-1
CSGSLSSGNTIYF
>TRBV11-2
CASSLDLGAGGETQYF
>TRBV6-2/TRBV6-3
CASSYLGTEQETQYF
>TRBV5-1
CASSAGTGDTQYF
>TRBV4-3
CASSDPGQGGEKLFF
>TRBV4-3
CASSQMVGAGANVLTF
>TRBV20-1
CSAGSGGADTQYF
>TRBV12-3/TRBV12-4
CASSASNTGGKAFF
>TRBV28
CASSYGSNTGELFF